The clone carrying this TCR beta chain was detected once. Its antigen is unknown. These data are taken from a study of cytomegalovirus exposure and HLA in healthy donors. Study-wide findings and caveats: The study dropped some indistinguishable V segments, TRBV6-2 and TRBV6-3 among them.

The PCR employed 60 Vbeta primers together with 13 Jbeta primers. Using immunoSEQ multiplex PCR, the repertoire was profiled, and TCRdb retains in-frame clones only, with some absent. The table shows 180,000 or so clones, with around 80% occurring only once. The V end lost 1 base, the J end lost 1 base, and 10 bases lay between the germline ends. The CDR3 has 15 amino acids. Germline V gene data show CDR1 as SGHDN and CDR2 as FVKESK. Material for sequencing was PBMCs. The chain uses TRBV14 and TRBJ1-1; perhaps TRBD1 as D (6 bases). This receptor was taken from a girl aged 5 to 17 in good health and CMV-seropositive. The CDR3 bases are TGTGCCAGCAGCCAAGTCGCAGGGGCGAACACTGAAGCTTTCTTT. This encodes CASSQVAGANTEAFF.